This T cell receptor beta chain was sequenced in a study of cytomegalovirus exposure and HLA in healthy donors. PCR amplification relied on 60 Vbeta primers (plus 13 Jbeta primers). Using immunoSEQ multiplex PCR, the repertoire was profiled, and TCRdb retains in-frame clones only, with some absent. The table has approximately 210,000 clones, about four fifths seen once. Concerning this clone itself: Its specificity is not known.

Study outcomes and limitations: Earlier results showed most TCR beta V segments being productive about 87% or about 30% of the time. TCR beta chain V- and J-gene trimming was linked, in a later analysis, to a missense variant in DCLRE1C.

This CDR3 has 17 residues. CDR1 and CDR2 from the germline V gene are SGHTS and YDEGEE. Specimen: PBMCs. The sequence derives from a girl aged 5 to 17 in good health and CMV-seropositive. The chain carries TRBV5-8 and TRBJ2-5, with 8 bases lining up with TRBD1. Gene TRBJ2-7 matches the end of the DNA better, so the J call may be wrong. In DNA form, the CDR3 reads TGTGCCAGCAGCACACGGGACAGGCCTTTCTGGTCCTACGAGCAGTACTTC. The encoded protein is CASSTRDRPFWSYEQYF.